A selection of T cell receptor beta chains follows, all from one sample in a study of cytomegalovirus exposure and HLA in healthy donors. The method was immunoSEQ multiplex PCR; TCRdb's version includes in-frame clones alone and lacks a portion of them. The sample includes approximately 150,000 clones, roughly four fifths of them seen just once. The specimen was PBMCs. Receptors originate from a man aged 45-60 years in good health and CMV-seropositive. The CDR3 runs from the conserved cysteine through the conserved F or W. Fields, in order: CDR3 DNA, CDR3 protein, clone size, D gene, J gene, V gene. The D gene is left open where the match is weak. The size of a clone is reported for some rows only, either as once, few or many, or as a class for expanded clones.

CDR3nt: TGCGCCAGCAGCCAAGAAGACCGCAAGGGGTTTGAAGCTTTCTTT
CDR3aa: CASSQEDRKGFEAFF
abundance: .
d_gene: .
j_gene: TRBJ1-1
v_gene: TRBV4-1

CDR3nt: TGTGCCAGCAGTGCCGGACTGGGGTCTGGGCAGTTCTTC
CDR3aa: CASSAGLGSGQFF
abundance: .
d_gene: .
j_gene: TRBJ2-1
v_gene: TRBV2

CDR3nt: TGTGCCTGGAGTTATGGACAGATTAACTATGGCTACACCTTC
CDR3aa: CAWSYGQINYGYTF
abundance: .
d_gene: .
j_gene: TRBJ1-2
v_gene: TRBV30

CDR3nt: TGCAGCGTGGCGTACAGGGGGCGTTTGGTCACTGAAGCTTTCTTT
CDR3aa: CSVAYRGRLVTEAFF
abundance: .
d_gene: TRBD1
j_gene: TRBJ1-1
v_gene: TRBV29-1

CDR3nt: TGCGCCAGCAGCTTGTTGCCGGGGAGCGAGCAGACCCAGTACTTC
CDR3aa: CASSLLPGSEQTQYF
abundance: .
d_gene: .
j_gene: TRBJ2-5
v_gene: TRBV5-1

CDR3nt: TGTGCCTGGAGTGTGGGGGCAGGTGATGAAAAACTGTTTTTT
CDR3aa: CAWSVGAGDEKLFF
abundance: .
d_gene: .
j_gene: TRBJ1-4
v_gene: TRBV30

CDR3nt: TGCGCCAGCCCGACAGGGAAGCAGTTCTTC
CDR3aa: CASPTGKQFF
abundance: .
d_gene: TRBD1
j_gene: TRBJ2-1
v_gene: TRBV4-3

CDR3nt: TGTGCCAGCAGTTTCTCCCCACTAGCGTACTACAATGAGCAGTTCTTC
CDR3aa: CASSFSPLAYYNEQFF
abundance: .
d_gene: TRBD2
j_gene: TRBJ2-1
v_gene: TRBV27

CDR3nt: TGTGCCAGCAGCGTGGGGACAGGGGGCACTAACTATGGCTACACCTTC
CDR3aa: CASSVGTGGTNYGYTF
abundance: .
d_gene: TRBD1
j_gene: TRBJ1-2
v_gene: TRBV9

CDR3nt: TGTGCCAGCAGACCGACAGGGGGAACCAATCAGCCCCAGCATTTT
CDR3aa: CASRPTGGTNQPQHF
abundance: few
d_gene: TRBD1
j_gene: TRBJ1-5
v_gene: TRBV6-1

CDR3nt: TGTGCCAGCAGCTTTGGGACTAGCGGGTCCAATGAGCAGTTCTTC
CDR3aa: CASSFGTSGSNEQFF
abundance: .
d_gene: TRBD2
j_gene: TRBJ2-1
v_gene: TRBV9

CDR3nt: TGCAGCGTTCGGGGGGGCGCAACTTTCTTT
CDR3aa: CSVRGGATFF
abundance: .
d_gene: .
j_gene: TRBJ1-1
v_gene: TRBV29-1

CDR3nt: TGCAGCGTGTGGACAGGGCCCTTTGGCTACACCTTC
CDR3aa: CSVWTGPFGYTF
abundance: .
d_gene: TRBD1
j_gene: TRBJ1-2
v_gene: TRBV29-1

CDR3nt: TGCGCCAGCATAGGGACTAGCGGGACCGAGCAGTACTTC
CDR3aa: CASIGTSGTEQYF
abundance: .
d_gene: TRBD2
j_gene: TRBJ2-7
v_gene: TRBV5-1

CDR3nt: TGTGCCAGTAGTATCGACAGTTTTAACTATGGCTACACCTTC
CDR3aa: CASSIDSFNYGYTF
abundance: once
d_gene: .
j_gene: TRBJ1-2
v_gene: TRBV19

CDR3nt: TGTGCCAGCAGCGAGCCCCTCGACAAGAACTATGGCTACACCTTC
CDR3aa: CASSEPLDKNYGYTF
abundance: .
d_gene: .
j_gene: TRBJ1-2
v_gene: TRBV9

CDR3nt: TGTGCCAGCAGCGTAGTGACTAGCGGGAGGGCGTCCTACAATGAGCAGTTCTTC
CDR3aa: CASSVVTSGRASYNEQFF
abundance: .
d_gene: TRBD2
j_gene: TRBJ2-1
v_gene: TRBV9

CDR3nt: TGCGCCAGCAGCCTTCAGGGTTCCCGGGGGGAGCAGTACTTC
CDR3aa: CASSLQGSRGEQYF
abundance: .
d_gene: .
j_gene: TRBJ2-7
v_gene: TRBV4-3

CDR3nt: TGTGCCAGCCGGGACAGGGACTACCCGAACTATGGCTACACCTTC
CDR3aa: CASRDRDYPNYGYTF
abundance: .
d_gene: TRBD1
j_gene: TRBJ1-2
v_gene: TRBV19

CDR3nt: TGTGCCAGCAGTTTACGGGGATTGCTGAACACTGAAGCTTTCTTT
CDR3aa: CASSLRGLLNTEAFF
abundance: .
d_gene: .
j_gene: TRBJ1-1
v_gene: TRBV27